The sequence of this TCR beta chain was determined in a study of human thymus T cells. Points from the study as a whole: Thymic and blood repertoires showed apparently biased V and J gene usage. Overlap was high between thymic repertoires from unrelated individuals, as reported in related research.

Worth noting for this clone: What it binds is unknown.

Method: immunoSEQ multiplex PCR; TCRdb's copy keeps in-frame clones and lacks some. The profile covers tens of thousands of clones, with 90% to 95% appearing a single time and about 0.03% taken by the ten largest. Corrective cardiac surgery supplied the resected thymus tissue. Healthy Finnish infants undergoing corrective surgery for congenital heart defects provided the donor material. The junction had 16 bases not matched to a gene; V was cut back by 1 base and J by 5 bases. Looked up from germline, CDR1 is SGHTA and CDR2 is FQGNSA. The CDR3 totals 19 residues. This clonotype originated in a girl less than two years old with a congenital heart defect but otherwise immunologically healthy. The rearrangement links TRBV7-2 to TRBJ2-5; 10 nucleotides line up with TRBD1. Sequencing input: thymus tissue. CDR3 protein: CASSLGGDVPGQGRETQYF. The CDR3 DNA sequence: TGTGCCAGCAGCTTAGGTGGTGATGTACCGGGACAGGGGAGGGAGACCCAGTACTTC.